Following are 26 T cell receptor beta chains from one sample sequenced in a study of cytomegalovirus exposure and HLA in healthy donors. Profiled with immunoSEQ multiplex PCR; TCRdb holds only in-frame clones, not every one. The table includes roughly 300,000 clones, around 86% detected once. Sample: PBMCs. These receptors were collected from a woman under 30 in good health and CMV-seronegative.

The J gene is TRBJ2-7, the V gene TRBV11-3, with 7 bases lining up with TRBD1. V gave up 6 bases and J gave up 2 bases; unmatched junction bases: 4. From germline, CDR1 is SGHNT and CDR2 YENEEA. The CDR3 has 13 amino acids. Here the CDR3 reads CASSGDRTYEQYF. For the CDR3, the DNA is TGTGCCAGCAGTGGGGACAGAACCTACGAGCAGTACTTC.

The chain has TRBV29-1 and TRBJ1-2; unclear D gene. V was clipped by 2 bases and J by 0 bases, with 19 bases between them. CDR1 is SQVTM, CDR2 ANQGSEA, per germline. The CDR3 totals 17 residues. The CDR3 sequence: CSVEPGKAGGSNYGYTF. The DNA of the CDR3 is TGCAGCGTTGAACCCGGAAAAGCAGGAGGATCTAACTATGGCTACACCTTC.

There are a few counts of this clone. The chain joins TRBV6-1 to TRBJ2-2; a weak D match, TRBD1 (7 bases). From germline, CDR1 is MNHNS and CDR2 SASEGT. V was trimmed by 6 bases and J by 3 bases, leaving 14 bases between them. The CDR3 consists of 15 residues. This CDR3 reads CASRPGGLDTGELFF. In DNA, the CDR3 is TGTGCCAGCAGGCCAGGGGGGCTGGACACCGGGGAGCTGTTTTTT.

The chain couples TRBV6-5 to TRBJ2-7; 7 bases are shared with TRBD1. J lost 2 bases, V lost 4 bases, and 5 bases had no gene match. CDR1 is MNHEY and CDR2 is SVGAGI in the germline V gene. This CDR3 is 14 amino acids long. CDR3 protein: CASSSEGTAYEQYF. Here the CDR3 DNA reads TGTGCCAGCAGTTCCGAGGGGACAGCCTACGAGCAGTACTTC.

V usage is TRBV10-3 and J usage is TRBJ2-5; TRBD1 might be the D (5 bases). In germline, CDR1 is ENHRY, CDR2 SYGVKD. The CDR3 extends over 12 amino acids. V gave up 8 bases and J gave up 2 bases, with 9 bases separating them. The CDR3 DNA is TGTGCCATCGCGACAGATCAAGAGACCCAGTACTTC. It translates to CAIATDQETQYF.

This clone came up once. This chain links TRBV27 with TRBJ2-1; D gene uncertain. Germline CDR1 and CDR2: MNHEY and SMNVEV (reference sequence). The CDR3 is 16 amino acids. V was pared by 5 bases and J by 0 bases, with 14 bases between. The CDR3 is CASSTPMASSYNEQFF. The CDR3 bases are TGTGCCAGCAGTACCCCGATGGCCAGCTCCTACAATGAGCAGTTCTTC.

CDR3 residues: CASTESYRSNQPQHF. CDR3 coding DNA: TGTGCCAGCACCGAATCGTATCGGAGCAATCAGCCCCAGCATTTT. This rearrangement joins TRBV6-1 to TRBJ1-5; no clear D gene. V was clipped by 7 bases and J by 1 base, with 14 bases between them. This CDR3 has 15 residues. Germline V gene sequence: CDR1 MNHNS, CDR2 SASEGT.

CDR3 residues: CASSVAGRGTQYF. DNA for the CDR3: TGTGCCAGCAGCGTAGCCGGCCGGGGGACCCAGTACTTC. The chain couples TRBV9 to TRBJ2-5; perhaps TRBD2 as D (5 bases). V shed 0 bases and J shed 7 bases, with 10 bases lying between them. The CDR3 loop spans 13 amino acids. Germline V CDR1 and CDR2: SGDLS, YYNGEE. The full variable domain, completed using reference TRBV9 and TRBJ2-5, is DSGVTQTPKHLITATGQRVTLRCSPRSGDLSVYWYQQSLDQGLQFLIQYYNGEERAKGNILERFSAQQFPDLHSELNLSSLELGDSALYFCASSVAGRGTQYFGPGTRLLVL.

Only one count was recorded for this clone. The chain has TRBV7-9 and TRBJ2-6; a possible D gene is TRBD2 (5 bases). Germline V lookup: CDR1 SEHNR, CDR2 FQNEAQ (reference sequence). CDR3 size: 13 residues. V was clipped by 6 bases and J by 5 bases, with 8 bases between them. CDR3 loop: CASSLDWANVLTF. In DNA form, the CDR3 reads TGTGCCAGCAGTCTGGACTGGGCCAACGTCCTGACTTTC.

This rearrangement joins TRBV10-3 to TRBJ1-4, with D possibly TRBD1 on 5 matching bases. Germline V lookup: CDR1 ENHRY, CDR2 SYGVKD. The CDR3 spans 12 residues. V was shortened by 5 bases and J by 7 bases, with 8 bases between the two germline ends. CDR3 DNA: TGTGCCATCAGTCCCGACAGTGAAAAACTGTTTTTT. Its translation: CAISPDSEKLFF.

The V gene is TRBV5-1, the J gene TRBJ2-3; 7 nucleotides line up with TRBD2. Germline loops: CDR1 SGHRS, CDR2 YFSETQ. This CDR3 has 20 amino acids. V was pared by 0 bases and J by 1 base, with 17 bases of the junction left unmatched. In nucleotides, the CDR3 is TGCGCCAGCAGCTTGGACCTACTAGCGCAACCCAAAGGAGGCACAGATACGCAGTATTTT. This sequence encodes CASSLDLLAQPKGGTDTQYF.

The chain combines TRBV30 with TRBJ2-2; 8 nucleotides line up with TRBD1. The CDR3 spans 14 residues. The V gene's germline CDR1 is GTSNPN and CDR2 SVGIG (reference sequence). V was pared by 1 base and J by 5 bases, with 3 bases of the junction left unmatched. CDR3 amino acids: CAWSATGATGELFF. CDR3 in DNA: TGTGCCTGGAGTGCGACAGGGGCAACCGGGGAGCTGTTTTTT. Full variable domain (remainder filled in from reference TRBV30 and TRBJ2-2): SQTIHQWPATLVQPVGSPLSLECTVEGTSNPNLYWYRQAAGRGLQLLFYSVGIGQISSEVPQNLSASRPQDRQFILSSKKLLLSDSGFYLCAWSATGATGELFFGEGSRLTVL.

V usage is TRBV7-3 and J usage is TRBJ2-7; D uncertain. CDR3 length: 14 amino acids. From germline, CDR1 is SGHTA and CDR2 FQGTGA. V lost 3 bases and J lost 3, with 12 bases in between. CDR3 in amino acids: CASSLSPGNYEQYF. CDR3 DNA sequence: TGTGCCAGCAGCTTGTCCCCAGGTAACTACGAGCAGTACTTC.

This clone appeared once. V is TRBV4-2 and J is TRBJ1-1; 7 bases fit TRBD1. Per germline, CDR1 LGHNA and CDR2 YNFKEQ. Trimming removed 0 bases from V and 1 base from J; junction bases left unmatched: 5. The CDR3 is 16 residues long. The CDR3 nucleotides read TGTGCCAGCAGCCAAGAATCGGGACAGAGGAACACTGAAGCTTTCTTT. Translating it yields CASSQESGQRNTEAFF.

The V and J genes are TRBV7-2 and TRBJ1-4; D uncertain. The CDR3 is made up of 14 amino acids. V lost 5 bases, J lost 8 bases, and 15 bases lay in between. The germline V gene encodes CDR1 SGHTA and CDR2 FQGNSA. This chain's CDR3 is CASSPDRAGEKLFF. In nucleotides, the CDR3 is TGTGCCAGCAGCCCGGATAGGGCGGGCGAAAAACTGTTTTTT.

V and J are TRBV18 and TRBJ2-7; 10 bases line up with TRBD2. Germline trimming cut 2 bases from V and 2 bases from J; bases unmatched to any gene: 9. Germline V CDR1 and CDR2: KGHSH, LQKENI. The CDR3 extends over 17 amino acids. The CDR3 reads CASSPSKLAGGTYEQYF. Written as DNA, the CDR3 is TGTGCCAGCTCACCAAGTAAGTTAGCGGGAGGAACCTACGAGCAGTACTTC.

The rearrangement joins TRBV27 to TRBJ2-3, with a possible D match to TRBD2 (6 bases). Between the trimmed V and J ends, which lost 6 bases and 4 bases, there was a span of 14 bases. The germline CDR1 and CDR2 sequences are MNHEY and SMNVEV (reference sequence). This CDR3 has 14 amino acids. The CDR3 region is CASSTSTVPDTQYF. The CDR3 nucleotides read TGTGCCAGCAGCACTAGCACAGTCCCAGATACGCAGTATTTT.

The chain couples TRBV28 to TRBJ2-7; 10 positions agree with TRBD2. V gave up 3 bases and J gave up 3 bases; unmatched junction bases: 17. CDR3 length equals 19 residues. Germline loops: CDR1 MDHEN, CDR2 SYDVKM. The CDR3 protein is CASSFDSGLAAQTRYEQYF. The CDR3 DNA reads as TGTGCCAGCAGTTTTGATTCTGGACTAGCGGCCCAAACCCGCTACGAGCAGTACTTC.

The J gene is TRBJ2-3, the V gene TRBV28, with 11 bases matching TRBD2. CDR1 MDHEN and CDR2 SYDVKM come from the germline V gene. This CDR3 contains 17 residues. Trimming at V came to 5 bases and at J to 4 bases, leaving 11 bases not matched to a gene. CDR3 loop: CASSTRLAGRAADTQYF. The CDR3, as DNA: TGTGCCAGCAGTACCAGACTAGCGGGAAGGGCGGCAGATACGCAGTATTTT.

This clone has a single count. The chain joins TRBV29-1 to TRBJ1-1; perhaps TRBD1 as D (5 bases). Germline CDR1 SQVTM, CDR2 ANQGSEA. The CDR3 loop spans 13 amino acids. The ends were cut back, 8 bases at V and 11 bases at J, with 24 bases in the middle. The CDR3 region has the DNA TGCAGCCCATTCTCCAGGGATTCGGCTCAGGCTTTCTTT. The encoded protein is CSPFSRDSAQAFF.

This clone was seen a single time. The V and J genes are TRBV2 and TRBJ2-3; TRBD2 might be the D (6 bases). This CDR3 contains 14 residues. V was shortened by 7 bases and J by 0 bases, with 11 bases between the two germline ends. CDR1 and CDR2 from the germline V gene are SNHLY and FYNNEI. CDR3 residues: CASTGERSTDTQYF. The CDR3 coding sequence is TGTGCCAGCACGGGGGAACGGAGCACAGATACGCAGTATTTT. The whole variable domain, filled in from reference TRBV2 and TRBJ2-3, reads EPEVTQTPSHQVTQMGQEVILRCVPISNHLYFYWYRQILGQKVEFLVSFYNNEISEKSEIFDDQFSVERPDGSNFTLKIRSTKLEDSAMYFCASTGERSTDTQYFGPGTRLTVL.

The genes are TRBV2 and TRBJ1-1; TRBD1 matches 10 bases. Trimming removed 8 bases from V and 4 bases from J; junction bases left unmatched: 7. Germline V gene data show CDR1 as SNHLY and CDR2 as FYNNEI. This CDR3 is 14 amino acids long. The CDR3 bases are TGTGCCAGCGGCACCGGGACAGGGGCCACTGAAGCTTTCTTT. This sequence encodes CASGTGTGATEAFF.

This rearrangement joins TRBV27 to TRBJ2-1; 7 bases line up with TRBD2. From germline, CDR1 is MNHEY and CDR2 SMNVEV (reference sequence). The V and J ends lost 3 bases and 0 bases, in that order; junction bases with no gene match: 5. This CDR3 has 16 amino acids. Here the CDR3 DNA reads TGTGCCAGCAGTTTTGGGAGGGGAAGCTCCTACAATGAGCAGTTCTTC. Amino acid sequence: CASSFGRGSSYNEQFF.

The CDR3 nucleotides read TGTGCCAGCACGTGGACAGGGTCGGCAGATACGCAGTATTTT. This sequence encodes CASTWTGSADTQYF. The chain recombines TRBV5-6 with TRBJ2-3, with 8 bases fitting TRBD1. This CDR3 contains 14 residues. V dropped 6 bases and J dropped 4; count of bases not matched to a gene: 7. Germline lookup yields CDR1 SGHDT and CDR2 YYEEEE.

This chain links TRBV30 with TRBJ1-2; 9 nucleotides line up with TRBD1. V shed 3 bases and J 5 bases; nucleotides not matched to a gene: 7. Looked up from germline, CDR1 is GTSNPN and CDR2 is SVGIG (reference sequence). The CDR3 covers 14 residues. This CDR3 is CAWSPGQGNYGYTF. The CDR3 DNA is TGTGCCTGGAGCCCGGGACAGGGAAATTATGGCTACACCTTC.

The chain links TRBV4-1 to TRBJ2-7; 8 nucleotides match TRBD2. CDR3 size: 17 residues. Germline lookup yields CDR1 MGHRA and CDR2 YSYEKL. Trimming at V came to 5 bases and at J to 0 bases, leaving 12 bases not matched to a gene. The CDR3 coding sequence is TGCGCCAGCAGCTTACGGGGGGGCAGCGGGTCCTCCTACGAGCAGTACTTC. Its translation is CASSLRGGSGSSYEQYF.